This TCR beta chain was recorded in a study of blood T cell repertoires in COVID-19. Germline CDR1 and CDR2: SGDLS and YYNGEE. Trimming left V 3 bases short and J 0 bases short, with 13 bases between. The CDR3 runs to 15 residues. Libraries were prepared by immunoSEQ multiplex PCR; TCRdb keeps only in-frame clonotypes and omits some of them. Of 150,000 or so clones listed, approximately 83% were seen once; the top ten hold about 1.4%. Sample: peripheral blood. This TCR came from a human donor in a cohort sampled during active COVID-19. J is TRBJ2-7 and V is TRBV9; no definite D call. The CDR3 loop reads CASSARFGASYEQYF. For the CDR3, the DNA is TGTGCCAGCAGCGCCCGTTTCGGAGCCTCCTACGAGCAGTACTTC.